These 9 T cell receptor beta chains originate from one sample sequenced in a study of blood T cell repertoires in COVID-19 (dated by TCRdb to the early 2020s). Library preparation employed the immunoSEQ multiplex PCR assay. As stored in TCRdb, this immuneACCESS dataset retains in-frame rearrangements with V and J assigned. A fraction of the clones does not appear; measured against another copy, unresolved V genes explain less than half of the discrepancy, and the remainder lacks a known reason. The sample yields over 400,000 clones; 80% to 90% were counted once. The ten largest clones represent more than 3% of the sample. The sample taken for sequencing was peripheral blood. These receptors came from a human donor in a cohort sampled during active COVID-19.

The J gene is TRBJ2-1, the V gene TRBV6-6; 12 bases agree with TRBD2. Germline assignment: CDR1 MNHNY and CDR2 SVGAGI (reference sequence). CDR3 size: 15 residues. The J segment lost 6 bases and the V segment lost 6 bases, leaving 6 bases of the junction unmatched. In DNA, the CDR3 is TGTGCCAGCAGCCAGACTAGCGGGAGAGTCAATGAGCAGTTCTTC. Protein sequence: CASSQTSGRVNEQFF.

V is TRBV6-5 and J is TRBJ1-1; 8 bases align to TRBD1. The CDR3 loop spans 13 amino acids. CDR1 is MNHEY, CDR2 SVGAGI, per germline. The V gene end was trimmed by 5 bases and the J gene end by 4 bases; junction bases not matched to a gene: 3. The CDR3 DNA is TGTGCCAGCAGTACGGACAGGGCCACTGAAGCTTTCTTT. Translating it yields CASSTDRATEAFF.

The chain combines TRBV27 with TRBJ2-7, with 7 bases matching TRBD1. The CDR3 covers 15 residues. Germline CDR1 and CDR2: MNHEY and SMNVEV (reference sequence). Trimming took 2 bases from V and 1 from J; bases not matched to a gene: 5. For the CDR3, the DNA is TGTGCCAGCAGTTTAAGTAGGACAGGTTCCTACGAGCAGTACTTC. This sequence encodes CASSLSRTGSYEQYF.

The V gene is TRBV4-2, the J gene TRBJ2-5; D may be TRBD1 (6 bases). The CDR3 spans 13 residues. Trimming removed 2 bases from V and 5 bases from J, with 9 bases in between. Germline values: CDR1 LGHNA, CDR2 YNFKEQ. CDR3 nucleotides: TGTGCCAGCAGCCAAACAGGGACGGAGACCCAGTACTTC. Protein: CASSQTGTETQYF.

The rearrangement links TRBV5-4 to TRBJ1-1; TRBD1 might be the D (6 bases). CDR3 size: 15 residues. V was cut by 10 bases and J by 3 bases, with 22 bases left in between. Germline lookup yields CDR1 SGHNT and CDR2 YYREEE (reference sequence). The CDR3 DNA reads as TGTGCCGCCCTAACGACAGGAATCGGAGACACTGAAGCTTTCTTT. It specifies CAALTTGIGDTEAFF.

This clone was detected a few times. The chain uses TRBV30 and TRBJ1-1; D is undetermined. There are 14 residues in the CDR3. Germline V gene lookup returns CDR1 GTSNPN and CDR2 SVGIG (reference sequence). V lost 1 base, J lost 0 bases, and 9 bases lay in between. The CDR3 region is CAWSASFVNTEAFF. CDR3 DNA: TGTGCCTGGAGTGCGTCTTTTGTGAACACTGAAGCTTTCTTT.

This chain joins TRBV18 and TRBJ2-5, with D possibly matching TRBD2 (6 bases). Germline CDR1 and CDR2: KGHSH and LQKENI. Deletions cut 4 bases from V and 4 bases from J, with 22 bases between. This CDR3 spans 17 amino acids. This CDR3 is CASSHRQSGVSGETQYF. CDR3 DNA: TGTGCCAGCTCACATCGACAGTCGGGGGTGTCGGGAGAGACCCAGTACTTC.

The V call is TRBV7-9, the J call TRBJ1-2, with 9 bases aligning to TRBD1. There are 16 residues in the CDR3. Germline lookup yields CDR1 SEHNR and CDR2 FQNEAQ (reference sequence). The J segment lost 5 bases and the V segment lost 4 bases, leaving 11 bases of the junction unmatched. CDR3 DNA sequence: TGTGCCAGCAGCTCCCGGACAGGGGCCGACCGATATGGCTACACCTTC. Translated, it gives CASSSRTGADRYGYTF.

The chain carries TRBV29-1 and TRBJ2-2; TRBD1 agrees at 9 bases. This CDR3 is built from 16 residues. Trimming removed 4 bases from V and 7 bases from J; junction bases left unmatched: 13. CDR1 is SQVTM and CDR2 is ANQGSEA in the germline V gene. The CDR3 DNA reads as TGCAGCGTTGTCCAATCCGGGACAGGGATTTTCGGGGAGCTGTTTTTT. It codes for CSVVQSGTGIFGELFF.